The sample holds a few counts of the clone carrying this T cell receptor (beta chain). Deletions cut 6 bases from V and 0 bases from J, with 12 bases between. CDR3 length equals 15 residues. Germline V gene data show CDR1 as SNHLY and CDR2 as FYNNEI. This entry comes from a study of blood T cell repertoires in COVID-19. Study information: COVID-19 samples from acute and convalescent phases originated in the United States, Italy and Spain.

Original handling: Estimation of nucleated cell counts was performed using reference gene primer amplification. Generated by immunoSEQ multiplex PCR, the TCRdb table keeps only in-frame clones and is missing some. V, J and clone size were drawn from that table, and D and trimming were deduced from the DNA. This table has around 130,000 clones, roughly four fifths appearing once. This clonotype was sampled from a human donor in a cohort sampled during active COVID-19. The sequenced material came from peripheral blood. V gene TRBV2 combines with J gene TRBJ1-5, with a tentative D call TRBD1 (5 bases). The CDR3 protein is CASSATGLSNQPQHF. In DNA form, the CDR3 reads TGTGCCAGCAGCGCCACAGGTCTTAGCAATCAGCCCCAGCATTTT. Full variable domain (missing parts from reference TRBV2 and TRBJ1-5): EPEVTQTPSHQVTQMGQEVILRCVPISNHLYFYWYRQILGQKVEFLVSFYNNEISEKSEIFDDQFSVERPDGSNFTLKIRSTKLEDSAMYFCASSATGLSNQPQHFGDGTRLSIL.